One sample yielded the 32 T cell receptor beta chains listed below, sequenced in a study of CD8 T cells in ankylosing spondylitis. Antigens of these TCRs are unknown. TCRdb redid the calling of the 5' RACE reads with MiXCR, one entry per CDR3 protein. Altogether more than 600,000 distinct CDR3 sequences are present, roughly 19% being singletons, with the ten largest covering about 20%. General study findings and limits: Fewer than 10 highly homologous variants made up a TCR beta motif that seemed to typify ankylosing spondylitis blood.

The sequenced sample was blood, either unsorted or a sorted T cell fraction (not recorded which). All receptors derive from a male donor with ankylosing spondylitis.

V and J are TRBV5-4 and TRBJ1-6; D gene ambiguous. V was shortened by 0 bases and J by 6 bases, with 13 bases between the two germline ends. Germline V gene data show CDR1 as SGHNT and CDR2 as YYREEE (reference sequence). The CDR3 covers 16 residues. DNA of the CDR3: TGTGCCAGCAGCTTGGGAGGCAGATTTCCTAATTCACCCCTCCACTTT. Translation: CASSLGGRFPNSPLHF.

The sample holds a few counts of this clonotype. The chain recombines TRBV27 with TRBJ1-5, with D possibly TRBD1 on 5 matching bases. The CDR3 has 16 residues. The V gene's germline CDR1 is MNHEY and CDR2 SMNVEV (reference sequence). V was shortened by 7 bases and J by 3 bases, with 19 bases between the two germline ends. CDR3 loop: CASNPNGGDNNQPQHF. Here the CDR3 DNA reads TGTGCCAGCAACCCTAACGGGGGGGATAACAATCAGCCCCAGCATTTT.

This chain uses TRBV11-2 with TRBJ2-6; D is uncertain. V was shortened by 2 bases and J by 3 bases, with 8 bases between the two germline ends. The CDR3 runs 15 residues. Germline V gene lookup returns CDR1 SGHAT and CDR2 FQNNGV. CDR3 bases: TGTGCCAGCAGCTTAATAAATCATGGGGCCAACGTCCTGACTTTC. Residues: CASSLINHGANVLTF.

The chain joins TRBV27 to TRBJ2-7, with D perhaps matching TRBD2 (5 bases). V shed 5 bases and J shed 2 bases, with 13 bases lying between them. Germline CDR1 MNHEY, CDR2 SMNVEV (reference sequence). The CDR3 is 14 residues long. The CDR3 sequence: CASSLRGSPYEQYF. CDR3 nucleotide sequence: TGTGCCAGCAGTCTACGGGGATCCCCCTACGAGCAGTACTTC.

The chain recombines TRBV3-1 with TRBJ1-1; D possibly corresponds to TRBD1 (6 bases). V was clipped by 1 base and J by 5 bases, with 8 bases between them. The germline CDR1 and CDR2 sequences are LGHDT and YNNKEL (reference sequence). This CDR3 contains 13 residues. CDR3 protein: CASSQGGATEAFF. The CDR3 DNA is TGTGCCAGCAGCCAAGGGGGGGCAACTGAAGCTTTCTTT.

The chain carries TRBV7-2 and TRBJ2-2; D possibly matches TRBD1 or TRBD2 (6 bases each). This CDR3 is built from 15 residues. The germline V and J ends were trimmed by 6 bases and 5 bases, with 16 bases remaining between them. Germline V lookup: CDR1 SGHTA, CDR2 FQGNSA. CDR3 in DNA: TGTGCCAGCAGTAAGAGGGGGGCGTATACCGGGGAGCTGTTTTTT. Its protein is CASSKRGAYTGELFF.

This clonotype has a count of ten or more. CDR3 loop: CATTGQGVGGYTF. CDR3 nucleotide sequence: TGTGCCACCACGGGACAGGGAGTCGGCGGCTACACCTTC. This chain joins TRBV24-1 and TRBJ1-2; TRBD1 aligns across 9 bases. CDR3 length: 13 amino acids. The J segment lost 8 bases and the V segment lost 8 bases, leaving 8 bases of the junction unmatched. The germline CDR1 and CDR2 sequences are KGHDR and SFDVKD.

This chain connects TRBV11-2 to TRBJ2-5; tentatively, D is TRBD1 (6 bases). Germline V lookup: CDR1 SGHAT, CDR2 FQNNGV. The V gene lost 5 bases and the J gene lost 1 base, with 11 bases spanning the gap. This CDR3 has 14 amino acids. In DNA form, the CDR3 reads TGTGCCAGCAGCCTATGGGACATCCAAGAGACCCAGTACTTC. Amino acids: CASSLWDIQETQYF. Variable domain in full (rest from reference TRBV11-2 and TRBJ2-5): EAGVAQSPRYKIIEKRQSVAFWCNPISGHATLYWYQQILGQGPKLLIQFQNNGVVDDSQLPKDRFSAERLKGVDSTLKIQPAKLEDSAVYLCASSLWDIQETQYFGPGTRLLVL.

The V call is TRBV24-1, the J call TRBJ2-3; possible D gene TRBD2, 6 bases. V was trimmed by 2 bases and J by 5 bases, leaving 16 bases between them. The CDR3 is 16 amino acids. Germline values: CDR1 KGHDR, CDR2 SFDVKD. In nucleotides, the CDR3 is TGTGCCACCAGTGATTCACGGGAGACCTGGGGAGATACGCAGTATTTT. Translation gives CATSDSRETWGDTQYF.

This clonotype has ten or more counts. This sequence joins TRBV29-1 and TRBJ2-1, with TRBD1 identical over 10 bases. Germline CDR1 SQVTM, CDR2 ANQGSEA. Trimming removed 3 bases from V and 7 bases from J; junction bases left unmatched: 6. The CDR3 contains 14 residues. CDR3 in amino acids: CSVDRDRGYNEQFF. CDR3 bases: TGCAGCGTTGACCGGGACAGGGGCTATAATGAGCAGTTCTTC.

The chain is built from TRBV9 and TRBJ2-1; 11 nucleotides align to TRBD2. The V gene's germline CDR1 is SGDLS and CDR2 YYNGEE. The CDR3 consists of 14 residues. V was pared by 0 bases and J by 10 bases, with 3 bases of the junction left unmatched. DNA for the CDR3: TGTGCCAGCAGCGTAGTTGCTAGCGGGGGGGAGCAGTTCTTC. This codes for CASSVVASGGEQFF.

The V and J genes are TRBV5-1 and TRBJ1-1; 9 bases align to TRBD1. Unmatched junction bases numbered 7, after V lost 3 bases and J lost 7 bases. The germline V gene encodes CDR1 SGHRS and CDR2 YFSETQ. The CDR3 totals 14 residues. The CDR3 bases are TGCGCCAGCAGCTCCGGACAGGGGCAGATTGAAGCTTTCTTT. It translates to CASSSGQGQIEAFF.

This chain connects TRBV25-1 to TRBJ2-2; 9 bases are shared with TRBD1. With V trimmed by 3 bases and J by 5 bases, 7 bases remained unmatched. Germline V gives CDR1 MGHDK, CDR2 SYGVNS. The CDR3 consists of 16 residues. The CDR3 DNA reads TGTGCCAGCAGTGAGGGGAACAGGGGGCCAACCGGGGAGCTGTTTTTT. Its translation: CASSEGNRGPTGELFF.

This clonotype was counted between two and nine times. The CDR3 nucleotides are TGTGCCAGCAGCTTAGGGTGGGGCGCCTTAGATACGCAGTATTTT. This encodes CASSLGWGALDTQYF. The rearrangement joins TRBV7-2 to TRBJ2-3, with D possibly matching TRBD1 (5 bases). Germline V CDR1 and CDR2: SGHTA, FQGNSA. V shed 1 base and J shed 5 bases, with 13 bases lying between them. This CDR3 region has 15 residues.

The rearrangement links TRBV28 to TRBJ2-1; 8 bases match TRBD2. The CDR3 consists of 14 residues. Germline V lookup: CDR1 MDHEN, CDR2 SYDVKM. The trim removed 8 bases at V and 4 bases at J, leaving 7 bases unmatched. The CDR3 protein is CASVKREYYNEQFF. The CDR3 DNA follows: TGTGCCAGCGTAAAGCGGGAGTATTACAATGAGCAGTTCTTC.

This clonotype appeared once. The CDR3 nucleotides are TGCAGCGTTGTTGGGGTACAGGGGGCGAGTGACGAGCAGTACTTC. Translated: CSVVGVQGASDEQYF. The chain is built from TRBV29-1 and TRBJ2-7, with 9 bases fitting TRBD1. The V and J ends lost 4 bases and 5 bases, in that order; junction bases with no gene match: 12. The CDR3 is 15 amino acids. Germline V gene sequence: CDR1 SQVTM, CDR2 ANQGSEA.

This clonotype has ten or more counts. The rearrangement uses TRBV5-5 and TRBJ2-2; D call uncertain. This CDR3 comprises 14 residues. Trimming took 2 bases from V and 3 from J, leaving 8 bases between them. Germline V gene sequence: CDR1 SGHKS, CDR2 YYEKEE (reference sequence). In DNA form, the CDR3 reads TGTGCCAGCAGCTTTTGGACGGACACCGGGGAGCTGTTTTTT. Translating gives CASSFWTDTGELFF.

This clonotype came up a few times. The DNA of the CDR3 is TGTGCCAGCTCACCACTGGAGGGGTCCAAAAACATTCAGTACTTC. Translating it yields CASSPLEGSKNIQYF. The chain carries TRBV18 and TRBJ2-4; tentatively, D is TRBD2 (6 bases). There are 15 residues in the CDR3. Trimming stripped 1 base from V and 2 bases from J, with 9 bases between. Germline values: CDR1 KGHSH, CDR2 LQKENI.

This clonotype occurred a few times. It is unclear where the CDR3 begins or ends on the DNA, so no DNA is shown, and the CDR3 is as TCRdb lists it. This rearrangement joins TRBV7-3 to TRBJ2-7; TRBD1, as called in the table, went unchecked against the DNA. The CDR3 region is 16 residues in length, termini included. Germline CDR1 SGHTA, CDR2 FQGTGA. The CDR3 spells CASCSAGVRVGYEQYF.

A few counts support this clonotype. The chain recombines TRBV4-2 with TRBJ2-7; D gene ambiguous. Germline V gene data show CDR1 as LGHNA and CDR2 as YNFKEQ. The CDR3 covers 15 residues. Trimming cost V 0 bases and J 3 bases, with 12 bases left between them. The CDR3 nucleotides are TGTGCCAGCAGCCAAGATCTAAACGGCCTCTACGAGCAGTACTTC. Protein sequence: CASSQDLNGLYEQYF.

In this sample, this clonotype turned up a few times. The DNA for the CDR3 is TGCAGTGCTCGGGACAAGAACACTGAAGCTTTCTTT. Protein: CSARDKNTEAFF. The chain couples TRBV20-1 to TRBJ1-1; a possible D gene is TRBD1 (6 bases). The germline V gene encodes CDR1 DFQATT and CDR2 SNEGSKA (reference sequence). The CDR3 contains 12 residues. V lost 5 bases, J lost 1 base, and 8 bases lay in between.

This clonotype was detected many times. The chain uses TRBV29-1 and TRBJ2-7; 10 bases map to TRBD1. V lost 6 bases to trimming and J lost 4 bases; unmatched junction nucleotides: 3. This CDR3 spans 12 amino acids. Germline lookup yields CDR1 SQVTM and CDR2 ANQGSEA. Written as DNA, the CDR3 is TGCAGCGTGGGGGACAGGGGTTACGAGCAGTACTTC. It yields the protein CSVGDRGYEQYF.

This rearrangement joins TRBV29-1 to TRBJ2-7; 9 nucleotides align to TRBD1. The length of the CDR3 is 13 residues. Looked up from germline, CDR1 is SQVTM and CDR2 is ANQGSEA. Trimming removed 4 bases from V and 2 bases from J; junction bases left unmatched: 3. CDR3 sequence (DNA): TGCAGCGTTGGGACAGGGGAAACCTACGAGCAGTACTTC. Amino acids: CSVGTGETYEQYF.

The rearrangement joins TRBV27 to TRBJ2-4, with a tentative D call TRBD2 (5 bases). V was shortened by 6 bases and J by 0 bases, with 15 bases between the two germline ends. CDR1 and CDR2 (germline): MNHEY, SMNVEV (reference sequence). The CDR3 runs 16 residues. The CDR3 DNA follows: TGTGCCAGCAGAGACCTCCAGGCGGGAGCCAAAAACATTCAGTACTTC. Translated, it gives CASRDLQAGAKNIQYF.

This chain uses TRBV10-3 with TRBJ2-1; unclear D gene. Germline CDR1 reads ENHRY; CDR2 reads SYGVKD. CDR3 size: 13 residues. With 2 bases removed from V and 8 bases from J, the gap between germline ends came to 10 bases. The CDR3 loop is CAISEPTLDEQFF. The DNA for the CDR3 is TGTGCCATCAGTGAGCCGACCCTCGATGAGCAGTTCTTC.

The rearrangement links TRBV12-3 or TRBV12-4 to TRBJ1-3, with D tentatively TRBD1 (5 bases). This CDR3 spans 13 amino acids. V was cut by 6 bases and J by 4 bases, with 10 bases left in between. For the CDR3, the DNA is TGTGCCAGCAGGGGACGAGCAGGAAACACCATATATTTT. This gives the protein CASRGRAGNTIYF.

This clonotype was detected many times. The J gene is TRBJ1-1, the V gene TRBV4-3, with 8 positions matching TRBD1. In germline, CDR1 is LGHNA, CDR2 YSLEER. V was clipped by 5 bases and J by 4 bases; unmatched bases: 6. There are 14 residues in the CDR3. CDR3 nucleotides: TGCGCCAGCAGCGCCAGGGGGCGAGGCACTGAAGCTTTCTTT. This sequence encodes CASSARGRGTEAFF.

This chain joins TRBV15 and TRBJ1-2, with 8 nucleotides matching TRBD1. The V gene end was trimmed by 0 bases and the J gene end by 3 bases; junction bases not matched to a gene: 3. CDR3 length equals 15 residues. From germline, CDR1 is LNHNV and CDR2 YYDKDF (reference sequence). The CDR3 region is CATSRDQGADYGYTF. CDR3 nucleotides: TGTGCCACCAGCAGAGACCAGGGGGCCGACTATGGCTACACCTTC.

This clonotype was counted between two and nine times. V and J are TRBV28 and TRBJ1-4; 9 bases map to TRBD1. The germline CDR1 and CDR2 sequences are MDHEN and SYDVKM. V lost 5 bases to trimming and J lost 7 bases; unmatched junction nucleotides: 8. CDR3 length: 15 amino acids. Written as DNA, the CDR3 is TGTGCCAGCAGTACAACGGGACAGGGAGGTGAAAAACTGTTTTTT. Its protein product is CASSTTGQGGEKLFF.

This clonotype was counted between two and nine times. This chain uses TRBV20-1 with TRBJ2-1; D may be TRBD2 (5 bases). The CDR3 is 15 amino acids. Germline lookup yields CDR1 DFQATT and CDR2 SNEGSKA (reference sequence). Trimming shortened V by 3 bases and J by 4 bases, and 16 bases separated the two germline ends. CDR3 nucleotides: TGCAGTGCTAGTTGGCTAGCCAAAACATACAATGAGCAGTTCTTC. Protein product: CSASWLAKTYNEQFF.

This clonotype was counted a few times. CDR3 sequence reads: CSVAAANTGELFF. CDR3 DNA: TGCAGCGTTGCAGCTGCCAACACCGGGGAGCTGTTTTTT. This chain joins TRBV29-1 and TRBJ2-2, with D unclear. This CDR3 region has 13 residues. Trimming pared 4 bases from V and 2 bases from J, leaving 8 bases between. Germline V CDR1 and CDR2: SQVTM, ANQGSEA.

This clonotype was seen a few times. The chain couples TRBV30 to TRBJ2-1, with D hard to call. Germline CDR1 GTSNPN, CDR2 SVGIG (reference sequence). The CDR3 has 14 amino acids. Trimming cost V 0 bases and J 0 bases, with 6 bases left between them. CDR3 DNA: TGTGCCTGGAGTGTATTGAGCTCCTACAATGAGCAGTTCTTC. This codes for CAWSVLSSYNEQFF.